These 26 T cell receptor beta chains share one sample of origin, sequenced in a study of blood T cell repertoires in COVID-19. This table comes from immunoSEQ multiplex PCR, and its TCRdb copy is limited to in-frame clones, with some not included. Found here are hundreds of thousands of clones, 80% to 90% of them singletons; the top ten hold about 10%. Sequencing was carried out using PBMCs or T cells enriched from blood (not recorded which). These receptors all stem from a woman aged 50 to 60 who had recovered from COVID-19.

A single count supports this clone. The junction and the germline gene differ at one end; a read error may be behind it. This chain joins TRBV7-7 and TRBJ1-3, with TRBD1 matching over 9 bases. The germline V gene encodes CDR1 SSHAT and CDR2 FNYEAQ (reference sequence). The CDR3 covers 15 residues. The CDR3 nucleotides read TGTGCTAGCAGCTGGGGGACAGGGTCGGGAAACACCATATATTTT. This sequence encodes CASSWGTGSGNTIYF. Supplemented by reference TRBV7-7 and TRBJ1-3, the full variable domain reads GAGVSQSPRYKVTKRGQDVTLRCDPISSHATLYWYQQALGQGPEFLTYFNYEAQPDKSGLPSDRFSAERPEGSISTLTIQRTEQRDSAMYRCASSWGTGSGNTIYFGEGSWLTVV.

The CDR3 reads CASSLSRQVRNYGYTF. In DNA form, the CDR3 reads TGTGCCAGCAGTCTTTCCCGACAGGTTCGCAACTATGGCTACACCTTC. This chain connects TRBV27 to TRBJ1-2, with TRBD1 as a possible D gene (6 bases). V lost 5 bases and J 2 bases, leaving 18 bases between the germline ends. Germline V lookup: CDR1 MNHEY, CDR2 SMNVEV (reference sequence). The CDR3 extends over 16 amino acids.

The chain carries TRBV2 and TRBJ2-7, with 7 nucleotides matching TRBD1. This CDR3 region has 15 residues. Germline loops: CDR1 SNHLY, CDR2 FYNNEI. V lost 0 bases, J lost 6 bases, and 8 bases stayed unmatched. The CDR3 sequence is CASSEASLTGREQYF. The CDR3 DNA is TGTGCCAGCAGTGAAGCGTCATTGACAGGGCGCGAGCAGTACTTC.

This chain uses TRBV2 with TRBJ1-1; the D is unclear. Germline loops: CDR1 SNHLY, CDR2 FYNNEI. Trimming removed 0 bases from V and 4 bases from J, with 12 bases in between. There are 15 residues in the CDR3. CDR3 in amino acids: CASSEASGMITEAFF. The CDR3 DNA reads as TGTGCCAGCAGTGAAGCCTCAGGTATGATCACTGAAGCTTTCTTT.

The chain uses TRBV7-9 and TRBJ1-5; 8 bases are a match to TRBD1. Unmatched junction bases numbered 6, after V lost 4 bases and J lost 7 bases. The CDR3 sequence is 14 residues long. Germline V CDR1 and CDR2: SEHNR, FQNEAQ (reference sequence). The CDR3 DNA reads TGTGCCAGCAGCTACGACAGGGGCGGGCAGCCCCAGCATTTT. Translation gives CASSYDRGGQPQHF.

This clone has only a few counts. V usage is TRBV4-3 and J usage is TRBJ2-1, with unresolved D. V shed 0 bases and J shed 8 bases, with 5 bases lying between them. The CDR3 contains 12 residues. Germline CDR1 LGHNA, CDR2 YSLEER. CDR3 DNA sequence: TGCGCCAGCAGCCAAGATATGTATGAGCAGTTCTTC. The encoded protein is CASSQDMYEQFF.

This clone was seen at least ten times. V and J are TRBV20-1 and TRBJ2-1, with unresolved D. The CDR3 is made up of 10 amino acids. V lost 6 bases, J lost 9 bases, and 9 bases lay in between. Germline CDR1 and CDR2: DFQATT and SNEGSKA (reference sequence). The CDR3 region is CSATQAEQFF. CDR3 nucleotide sequence: TGCAGTGCCACTCAGGCTGAGCAGTTCTTC.

This rearrangement joins TRBV2 to TRBJ1-4; D is uncertain. V dropped 4 bases and J dropped 12 bases, with 12 bases sitting between them. This CDR3 has 12 residues. The germline V gene has CDR1 SNHLY and CDR2 FYNNEI. CDR3: CASSVMNRELFF. CDR3 DNA sequence: TGTGCCAGCAGTGTAATGAATCGGGAACTGTTTTTT. The full variable domain, with the rest looked up from reference TRBV2 and TRBJ1-4, is EPEVTQTPSHQVTQMGQEVILRCVPISNHLYFYWYRQILGQKVEFLVSFYNNEISEKSEIFDDQFSVERPDGSNFTLKIRSTKLEDSAMYFCASSVMNRELFFGSGTQLSVL.

The CDR3 sequence: CASSLVAGDTGELFF. The DNA for the CDR3 is TGTGCCAGCAGCTTGGTAGCCGGGGACACCGGGGAGCTGTTTTTT. The gene calls are TRBV7-2 and TRBJ2-2; tentatively, D is TRBD2 (5 bases). Trimming shortened V by 3 bases and J by 3 bases, and 11 bases separated the two germline ends. Germline V CDR1 and CDR2: SGHTA, FQGNSA. The CDR3 length is 15 residues.

The chain joins TRBV5-1 to TRBJ2-7; 9 bases line up with TRBD1. The germline CDR1 and CDR2 sequences are SGHRS and YFSETQ. This CDR3 comprises 15 residues. V trimming: 0 bases; J trimming: 3 bases; junction bases outside the gene matches: 4. CDR3 protein: CASSLAGQGLYEQYF. CDR3 nucleotide sequence: TGCGCCAGCAGCTTGGCCGGACAGGGGCTCTACGAGCAGTACTTC.

The gene calls are TRBV18 and TRBJ1-2; no clear D gene. With 3 bases removed from V and 3 bases from J, the gap between germline ends came to 17 bases. There are 16 residues in the CDR3. In germline, CDR1 is KGHSH, CDR2 LQKENI. CDR3 sequence (DNA): TGTGCCAGCTCACCCCGAACTCTCGGACTTGACTATGGCTACACCTTC. Protein sequence: CASSPRTLGLDYGYTF. Combining the CDR3 with reference TRBV18 and TRBJ1-2 gives the whole variable domain NAGVMQNPRHLVRRRGQEARLRCSPMKGHSHVYWYRQLPEEGLKFMVYLQKENIIDESGMPKERFSAEFPKEGPSILRIQQVVRGDSAAYFCASSPRTLGLDYGYTFGSGTRLTVV.

The chain is built from TRBV4-3 and TRBJ2-3; maybe TRBD2 (6 bases). V was cut by 0 bases and J by 8 bases, with 24 bases left in between. The germline V gene has CDR1 LGHNA and CDR2 YSLEER. The CDR3 covers 18 residues. Written as DNA, the CDR3 is TGCGCCAGCAGCCAAGATGTCGCGGGACCCGTCTATGACGGTACGCAGTATTTT. Translation gives CASSQDVAGPVYDGTQYF.

The J gene is TRBJ1-1, the V gene TRBV5-1; 10 bases map to TRBD1. The junction had 6 bases not matched to a gene; V was cut back by 3 bases and J by 1 base. Germline lookup yields CDR1 SGHRS and CDR2 YFSETQ. The CDR3 runs to 16 residues. The CDR3 DNA reads as TGCGCCAGCAGCTCGGGACAGGGGTCACAGAACACTGAAGCTTTCTTT. Residues: CASSSGQGSQNTEAFF.

This chain uses TRBV2 with TRBJ2-1; 8 bases agree with TRBD2. Germline loops: CDR1 SNHLY, CDR2 FYNNEI. With V trimmed by 2 bases and J by 5 bases, 5 bases remained unmatched. The CDR3 covers 15 residues. CDR3: CASSEMAGGHNEQFF. The CDR3 coding sequence is TGTGCCAGCAGTGAAATGGCGGGGGGTCACAATGAGCAGTTCTTC.

The chain carries TRBV19 and TRBJ1-2; TRBD1 matches at 8 bases. Losses at the gene ends were 6 bases for V and 6 bases for J; bases not matched to a gene: 12. The germline CDR1 and CDR2 sequences are LNHDA and SQIVND (reference sequence). The CDR3 consists of 15 residues. CDR3 sequence reads: CASRPDRGREDGYTF. CDR3 bases: TGTGCCAGTAGACCAGACAGGGGAAGAGAGGATGGCTACACCTTC.

The genes are TRBV7-3 and TRBJ1-6, with D perhaps matching TRBD1 (5 bases). The CDR3 sequence is 13 residues long. From germline, CDR1 is SGHTA and CDR2 FQGTGA. With 3 bases removed from V and 9 bases from J, the gap between germline ends came to 9 bases. The DNA for the CDR3 is TGTGCCAGCAGCTTGCAGACAGCTTCACCCCTCCACTTT. Its protein is CASSLQTASPLHF.

The chain combines TRBV4-3 with TRBJ1-2; D gene uncertain. The CDR3 covers 13 residues. V lost 2 bases and J 0 bases, leaving 4 bases between the germline ends. The germline gives CDR1 LGHNA, CDR2 YSLEER. The CDR3 protein is CASSQSANYGYTF. CDR3 coding DNA: TGCGCCAGCAGCCAATCAGCTAACTATGGCTACACCTTC.

The rearrangement joins TRBV4-3 to TRBJ2-5, with D perhaps TRBD1 (5 bases). CDR3 length: 15 amino acids. The germline gives CDR1 LGHNA, CDR2 YSLEER. V was trimmed by 6 bases and J by 5 bases, leaving 19 bases between them. CDR3 nucleotides: TGCGCCAGCAGTCTCGACTGGGGCTGGCGGGAGACCCAGTACTTC. Its translation is CASSLDWGWRETQYF.

V is TRBV11-2 and J is TRBJ2-1; 9 bases line up with TRBD2. V shed 5 bases and J 7 bases; nucleotides not matched to a gene: 9. The CDR3 sequence is 15 residues long. CDR1 is SGHAT, CDR2 FQNNGV, per germline. CDR3 sequence: CASSARLAAGNEQFF. Written as DNA, the CDR3 is TGTGCCAGCAGCGCCAGACTAGCGGCGGGTAATGAGCAGTTCTTC.

The chain uses TRBV6-5 and TRBJ1-4; D not certain. The length of the CDR3 is 13 residues. V gave up 11 bases and J gave up 4 bases, with 14 bases separating them. Germline V lookup: CDR1 MNHEY, CDR2 SVGAGI. The chain's CDR3 is CAVKEVINEKLFF. Written as DNA, the CDR3 is TGTGCCGTAAAGGAGGTGATTAATGAAAAACTGTTTTTT.

The chain has TRBV4-1 and TRBJ2-2; TRBD2 matches at 8 bases. CDR1 and CDR2 from the germline V gene are MGHRA and YSYEKL. The CDR3 length is 16 residues. V lost 0 bases and J lost 1; bases outside the gene matches: 1. CDR3 region: CASSQERGENTGELFF. DNA for the CDR3: TGCGCCAGCAGCCAAGAGCGGGGGGAGAACACCGGGGAGCTGTTTTTT.

The chain links TRBV7-8 to TRBJ2-2, with 11 bases aligning to TRBD2. The germline CDR1 and CDR2 sequences are SGHVS and FQNEAQ. Trimming at V came to 3 bases and at J to 3 bases, leaving 3 bases not matched to a gene. This CDR3 region has 16 residues. The CDR3 coding sequence is TGTGCCAGCAGCTTTACTAGCGGGGGATACACCGGGGAGCTGTTTTTT. Residues: CASSFTSGGYTGELFF. The whole variable domain, filled in from reference TRBV7-8 and TRBJ2-2, reads GAGVSQSPRYKVAKRGQDVALRCDPISGHVSLFWYQQALGQGPEFLTYFQNEAQLDKSGLPSDRFFAERPEGSVSTLKIQRTQQEDSAVYLCASSFTSGGYTGELFFGEGSRLTVL.

The rearrangement joins TRBV5-1 to TRBJ2-5, with D tentatively TRBD1 (5 bases). CDR1 SGHRS and CDR2 YFSETQ come from the germline V gene. This CDR3 is 14 amino acids long. Between the trimmed V and J ends, which lost 0 bases and 2 bases, there was a span of 8 bases. The chain's CDR3 is CASSLADSQETQYF. CDR3 in DNA: TGCGCCAGCAGCTTGGCCGACAGTCAAGAGACCCAGTACTTC.

V is TRBV28 and J is TRBJ2-7; 7 bases map to TRBD1. The CDR3 totals 16 residues. Germline V gives CDR1 MDHEN, CDR2 SYDVKM. After removal of 4 bases from V and 2 bases from J, the junction contained 11 bases not matched to a gene. The CDR3 nucleotides are TGTGCCAGCAGTTCCCCGGGACAGAGACAAACCTACGAGCAGTACTTC. Residues: CASSSPGQRQTYEQYF.

The chain uses TRBV5-8 and TRBJ2-7, with TRBD1 matching over 9 bases. The CDR3 has 15 amino acids. Losses at the gene ends were 6 bases for V and 4 bases for J; bases not matched to a gene: 11. Germline assignment: CDR1 SGHTS and CDR2 YDEGEE. The DNA for the CDR3 is TGTGCCAGCACCCTATCCGGGACAGGGTGGTACGAGCAGTACTTC. This sequence encodes CASTLSGTGWYEQYF. The full variable domain, rest sourced from reference TRBV5-8 and TRBJ2-7, is EAGVTQSPTHLIKTRGQQATLRCSPISGHTSVYWYQQALGLGLQFLLWYDEGEERNRGNFPPRFSGRQFPNYSSELNVNALELEDSALYLCASTLSGTGWYEQYFGPGTRLTVT.

The rearrangement joins TRBV3-1 (or the pseudogene TRBV3-2) to TRBJ1-1, with a tentative D call TRBD1 (6 bases). In germline, CDR1 is LGHDT, CDR2 YNNKEL (reference sequence). The V gene lost 1 base and the J gene lost 5 bases, with 17 bases spanning the gap. The CDR3 sequence is 16 residues long. CDR3: CASSQVGWTVGTEAFF. Here the CDR3 DNA reads TGTGCCAGCAGCCAAGTGGGTTGGACAGTCGGAACTGAAGCTTTCTTT.